This T cell receptor beta chain was sequenced for a study of blood T cell repertoires in COVID-19. Study-wide context: The United States, Italy and Spain supplied acute and convalescent COVID-19 samples.

Everyone who took part was roughly 18 to 100 years old, and they came from 20 to 25 US areas. Source study methods: Reference gene primer amplification gave nucleated cell count estimates. Produced via immunoSEQ multiplex PCR; TCRdb's table is partial and in-frame only. D and trimming come from the DNA, and the V and J calls and clone size come from that table. Of fewer than 500,000 clones listed, about 85% are singletons. The sample taken for sequencing was PBMCs or T cells enriched from blood (not recorded which). The receptor was derived from a woman under 30 with acute COVID-19.

The CDR3 spells CASSSGLEAGELFF. DNA of the CDR3: TGTGCCAGCAGCTCGGGACTAGAAGCCGGGGAGCTGTTTTTT. J is TRBJ2-2 and V is TRBV11-3; the match to TRBD2 covers 8 bases. V lost 4 bases and J lost 6; bases outside the gene matches: 4. The germline gives CDR1 SGHNT, CDR2 YENEEA. The CDR3 is 14 residues long. The full variable domain, rest sourced from reference TRBV11-3 and TRBJ2-2, is EAGVVQSPRYKIIEKKQPVAFWCNPISGHNTLYWYLQNLGQGPELLIRYENEEAVDDSQLPKDRFSAERLKGVDSTLKIQPAELGDSAVYLCASSSGLEAGELFFGEGSRLTVL.